The 26 T cell receptor beta chains in this list originate from one sample, sequenced in a study of regulatory T cells in long-lasting Graves disease. The time point here: newly diagnosed GD, antithyroid drugs for less than 3 months. PBMCs were the source of the RNA used for TCR sequencing. iRepertoire HTBI primers and Arm-PCR of CDR3 regions built TCR beta libraries. TCRdb reprocessed the multiplex PCR reads via MiXCR and lists one record per CDR3 protein. Seen here are over 350,000 distinct CDR3 sequences, around 13% observed once, and the top ten hold around a sixth. The same sample was also studied in work on T cells in Graves' hyperthyroidism and ophthalmopathy.

The starting material was peripheral blood mononuclear cells (PBMCs), obtained at new diagnosis, from a patient treated with antithyroid drugs. These TCRs come from a woman aged 45 to 65 with Graves disease.

In the case of this clonotype: The junction shows a germline mismatch at one end, possibly a read error. The rearrangement joins TRBV5-1 to TRBJ2-7; 8 bases align to TRBD2. This CDR3 region has 14 residues. CDR1 SGHRS and CDR2 YFSETQ come from the germline V gene. The CDR3: CASRPAGAVGEQYF. CDR3 in DNA: TGTGCCAGCAGACCAGCGGGAGCGGTAGGCGAGCAGTACTTC.

This clonotype has only a few counts. The chain uses TRBV25-1 and TRBJ2-1; perhaps TRBD2 as D (6 bases). Trimming left V 3 bases short and J 9 bases short, with 15 bases between. Per germline, CDR1 MGHDK and CDR2 SYGVNS. The CDR3 contains 14 residues. The CDR3 reads CASSDASSATEQFF. In DNA form, the CDR3 reads TGTGCCAGCAGTGACGCCTCTAGCGCTACTGAGCAGTTCTTC.

The V call is TRBV28, the J call TRBJ1-4; D not resolved. From germline, CDR1 is MDHEN and CDR2 SYDVKM. Trimming pared 8 bases from V and 4 bases from J, leaving 14 bases between. The CDR3 contains 14 residues. CDR3 nucleotides: TGTGCCAGCTCCACGGCAGGATTTAATGAAAAACTGTTTTTT. Translated, it gives CASSTAGFNEKLFF.

The rearrangement links TRBV5-4 to TRBJ2-7; D may correspond to TRBD1 or TRBD2 (5 bases each). V lost 3 bases and J lost 4, with 8 bases in between. Germline V gives CDR1 SGHNT, CDR2 YYREEE (reference sequence). The CDR3 spans 12 residues. CDR3 residues: CASSWDGYEQYF. The CDR3 nucleotides read TGTGCCAGCAGCTGGGACGGTTACGAGCAGTACTTC.

This clonotype occurred many times. V gene TRBV9 combines with J gene TRBJ1-4; TRBD1 aligns across 7 bases. Per germline, CDR1 SGDLS and CDR2 YYNGEE. Trimming cost V 0 bases and J 5 bases; bases outside gene matches: 10. The CDR3 length is 17 residues. CDR3 in amino acids: CASSVGIETGRNEKLFF. CDR3 sequence (DNA): TGTGCCAGCAGCGTAGGAATCGAGACAGGGCGCAATGAAAAACTGTTTTTT.

This clonotype was found many times. The chain carries TRBV6-5 and TRBJ1-4; no firm D call. Deletions cut 4 bases from V and 7 bases from J, with 13 bases between. Germline CDR1 is MNHEY and CDR2 is SVGAGI. This CDR3 has 14 amino acids. CDR3: CASSLPSRIEKLFF. The CDR3, as DNA: TGTGCCAGCAGTTTACCTTCTCGGATTGAAAAACTGTTTTTT.

This clonotype was found a few times. The chain couples TRBV10-3 to TRBJ1-2; D not certain. V lost 4 bases to trimming and J lost 4 bases, with 7 bases between them. The germline gives CDR1 ENHRY, CDR2 SYGVKD. CDR3 size: 12 residues. The CDR3 DNA is TGTGCCATCAGTGCCTCGGCCTATGGCTACACCTTC. Translated, it gives CAISASAYGYTF.

The CDR3, as DNA: TGTGCCAGCAGCAACAGGGTAGGAAATTCACCCCTCCACTTT. The encoded protein is CASSNRVGNSPLHF. This rearrangement joins TRBV3-1 to TRBJ1-6; maybe TRBD1 (6 bases). V lost 5 bases to trimming and J lost 7 bases, with 12 bases between them. In germline, CDR1 is LGHDT, CDR2 YNNKEL (reference sequence). The CDR3 consists of 14 residues.

In its sample, this clonotype was seen many times. The chain carries TRBV9 and TRBJ2-1; the D is unclear. Trimming left V 3 bases short and J 3 bases short, with 13 bases between. Germline lookup yields CDR1 SGDLS and CDR2 YYNGEE. The CDR3 sequence is 15 residues long. The CDR3 DNA is TGTGCCAGCAGCGCCCTGGAAGGAAGCTACAATGAGCAGTTCTTC. It codes for CASSALEGSYNEQFF.

This clonotype has ten or more counts. The chain couples TRBV12-3 or TRBV12-4 to TRBJ1-1; the D is unclear. The CDR3 sequence is 12 residues long. V was clipped by 4 bases and J by 11 bases, with 14 bases between them. DNA for the CDR3: TGTGCCAGCAGTTCCGCCGGGTTCGGCGCTTTCTTT. It is translated as CASSSAGFGAFF.

This clonotype was seen many times. This rearrangement joins TRBV9 to TRBJ2-1; the match to TRBD2 covers 7 bases. The germline gives CDR1 SGDLS, CDR2 YYNGEE. The CDR3 contains 16 residues. Trimming cost V 0 bases and J 6 bases; bases outside gene matches: 9. DNA of the CDR3: TGTGCCAGCAGCGTAGGGGTGACTAGCCCGGGCAATGAGCAGTTCTTC. Translating it yields CASSVGVTSPGNEQFF.

This clonotype was counted at least ten times. The CDR3 sequence: CASSESYAENYNEQFF. The CDR3, as DNA: TGTGCCAGCAGTGAAAGCTACGCGGAGAATTACAATGAGCAGTTCTTC. V is TRBV2 and J is TRBJ2-1; the D is unclear. The germline CDR1 and CDR2 sequences are SNHLY and FYNNEI. This CDR3 has 16 amino acids. V gave up 2 bases and J gave up 4 bases, with 15 bases separating them.

In the case of this clonotype: The junction shows a germline mismatch at one end, possibly a read error. The V gene is TRBV19, the J gene TRBJ1-5, with D possibly being TRBD1 (5 bases). The CDR3 covers 18 residues. Germline V gene data show CDR1 as LNHDA and CDR2 as SQIVND (reference sequence). CDR3 protein: CGSTYGRVGTYSNQPQHF. The CDR3 bases are TGTGGCAGTACGTACGGCAGGGTGGGGACTTATAGCAATCAGCCCCAGCATTTT.

The V and J genes are TRBV12-3 or TRBV12-4 and TRBJ2-2; 7 bases map to TRBD1. The CDR3 length is 16 residues. V lost 4 bases to trimming and J lost 4 bases; unmatched junction nucleotides: 9. The CDR3 nucleotides read TGTGCCAGCAGTTCACAGACAGGGTGGTCCACCGGGGAGCTGTTTTTT. The encoded protein is CASSSQTGWSTGELFF.

This clonotype was seen repeatedly, ten times or more. The gene calls are TRBV2 and TRBJ1-6; 7 positions match TRBD1. Trimming took 3 bases from V and 5 from J; bases not matched to a gene: 7. This CDR3 is 16 amino acids long. Germline V CDR1 and CDR2: SNHLY, FYNNEI. CDR3 nucleotides: TGTGCCAGCAGTGAGATAGGGGGCATCAATAATTCACCCCTCCACTTT. Protein product: CASSEIGGINNSPLHF.

A few counts support this clonotype. A much larger clone differs from this one at a single base, so this may be a read error. V is TRBV12-3 or TRBV12-4 and J is TRBJ2-3, with D maybe TRBD2 (5 bases). The CDR3 covers 15 residues. CDR3 bases: TGTGCCAGCACCAGAACGTCCCCTAGCACAGATACGCAGTGTTTT. This gives the protein CASTRTSPSTDTQCF.

The chain has TRBV11-2 and TRBJ2-2; no clear D gene. The CDR3 covers 15 residues. The germline V and J ends were trimmed by 5 bases and 4 bases, with 14 bases remaining between them. The germline V gene has CDR1 SGHAT and CDR2 FQNNGV. The CDR3: CASSPIIRLTGELFF. The CDR3, as DNA: TGTGCCAGCAGCCCAATTATCAGACTCACCGGGGAGCTGTTTTTT.

With respect to this clonotype: A much more abundant neighbour one base away suggests this may be a read error. The rearrangement uses TRBV28 and TRBJ2-7; 9 positions agree with TRBD1. Germline V gene sequence: CDR1 MDHEN, CDR2 SYDVKM. The CDR3 runs 14 residues. V lost 6 bases and J lost 6; bases outside the gene matches: 9. The CDR3 region is CASSPGDRAREQYF. In nucleotides, the CDR3 is TGTGCCAGCAGCCCCGGGGACAGGGCCCGCGAGCAGTACTTC.

This clonotype has ten or more counts. The V and J genes are TRBV28 and TRBJ2-7; the match to TRBD2 covers 9 bases. Germline CDR1 reads MDHEN; CDR2 reads SYDVKM. The CDR3 covers 15 residues. V lost 6 bases and J lost 7; bases outside the gene matches: 13. The DNA of the CDR3 is TGTGCCAGCAGCGATTTAGCGGGAGAAGTAAGTGAGCAGTACTTC. The encoded protein is CASSDLAGEVSEQYF.

This clonotype was detected ten times or more. The chain recombines TRBV2 with TRBJ2-2; 11 positions match TRBD2. Losses at the gene ends were 7 bases for V and 7 bases for J; bases not matched to a gene: 8. This CDR3 spans 15 amino acids. The V gene's germline CDR1 is SNHLY and CDR2 FYNNEI. The CDR3 sequence is CASKILAGVNGELFF. CDR3 DNA sequence: TGTGCCAGCAAAATACTAGCGGGAGTGAACGGGGAGCTGTTTTTT.

Many counts were recorded for this clonotype. J is TRBJ2-7 and V is TRBV7-9; a weak D match, TRBD2 (5 bases). This CDR3 is built from 14 residues. The V end lost 3 bases, the J end lost 7 bases, and 16 bases lay between the germline ends. CDR1 and CDR2 (germline): SEHNR, FQNEAQ (reference sequence). The CDR3 reads CASSLTDGSGEQYF. CDR3 nucleotide sequence: TGTGCCAGCAGCTTGACGGACGGCTCGGGAGAGCAGTACTTC. Using reference TRBV7-9 and TRBJ2-7 for the parts outside the CDR3, the full variable domain is DTGVSQNPRHKITKRGQNVTFRCDPISEHNRLYWYRQTLGQGPEFLTYFQNEAQLEKSRLLSDRFSAERPKGSFSTLEIQRTEQGDSAMYLCASSLTDGSGEQYFGPGTRLTVT.

The V gene is TRBV7-3, the J gene TRBJ2-7; D gene uncertain. Looked up from germline, CDR1 is SGHTA and CDR2 is FQGTGA. The CDR3 is 13 residues long. Trimming removed 1 base from V and 3 bases from J, with 7 bases in between. The CDR3 DNA sequence: TGTGCCAGCAGCTTAATGGCCCGCTACGAGCAGTACTTC. Amino acid sequence: CASSLMARYEQYF.

The rearrangement links TRBV6-1 to TRBJ2-1; 16 bases agree with TRBD2. The CDR3 runs 15 residues. Germline assignment: CDR1 MNHNS and CDR2 SASEGT. V lost 5 bases and J lost 8; bases outside the gene matches: 3. This chain's CDR3 is CASSRGTSGRDEQFF. The CDR3 DNA sequence: TGTGCCAGCAGTAGAGGGACTAGCGGGAGGGATGAGCAGTTCTTC.

There are a few counts of this clonotype. V gene TRBV11-2 combines with J gene TRBJ1-1; D remains unclear. The CDR3 loop spans 19 amino acids. CDR1 is SGHAT, CDR2 FQNNGV, per germline. Trimming took 1 base from V and 0 from J, leaving 21 bases between them. Here the CDR3 DNA reads TGTGCCAGCAGCTTAGGCGGTTACCTAACTACACCAATGAACACTGAAGCTTTCTTT. This sequence encodes CASSLGGYLTTPMNTEAFF.

This clonotype occurred many times. The chain couples TRBV28 to TRBJ2-3; 12 bases match TRBD2. This CDR3 contains 15 residues. CDR1 is MDHEN, CDR2 SYDVKM, per germline. Germline trimming cut 6 bases from V and 4 bases from J; bases unmatched to any gene: 5. CDR3 DNA: TGTGCCAGCAGGGTACTAGCGGGAGGCCCAGATACGCAGTATTTT. It yields the protein CASRVLAGGPDTQYF.

This clonotype was observed at least ten times. The V call is TRBV5-1, the J call TRBJ2-5; D is perhaps TRBD1 (5 bases). V lost 2 bases and J lost 2, with 10 bases in between. The CDR3 extends over 14 amino acids. Germline CDR1 and CDR2: SGHRS and YFSETQ. The CDR3 protein is CASSLLRGQETQYF. In nucleotides, the CDR3 is TGCGCCAGCAGCTTACTAAGGGGTCAAGAGACCCAGTACTTC.